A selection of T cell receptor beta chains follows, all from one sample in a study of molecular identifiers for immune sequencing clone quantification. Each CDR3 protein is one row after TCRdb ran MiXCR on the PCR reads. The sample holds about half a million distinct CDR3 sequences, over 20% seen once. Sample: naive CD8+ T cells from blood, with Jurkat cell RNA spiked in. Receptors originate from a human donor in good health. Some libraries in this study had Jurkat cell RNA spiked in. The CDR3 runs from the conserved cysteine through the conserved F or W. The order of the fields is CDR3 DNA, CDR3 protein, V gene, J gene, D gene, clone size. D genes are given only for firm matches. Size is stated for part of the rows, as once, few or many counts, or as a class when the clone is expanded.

CDR3nt: TGTGCCAGCAATGCCCTCCGGGCAGCCAACTATGGCTACACCTTC
CDR3aa: CASNALRAANYGYTF
v_gene: TRBV6-2/TRBV6-3
j_gene: TRBJ1-2
d_gene: NA
abundance: NA

CDR3nt: TGCAGTGCTAGAGATATCGTGGACAGGGCTTCCTACGAGCAGTACTTC
CDR3aa: CSARDIVDRASYEQYF
v_gene: TRBV20-1
j_gene: TRBJ2-7
d_gene: TRBD1
abundance: NA

CDR3nt: TGTGCCAGCAGTTACGAAGTAGCTCTGAGAGCAGATACGCAGTATTTT
CDR3aa: CASSYEVALRADTQYF
v_gene: TRBV6-2/TRBV6-3
j_gene: TRBJ2-3
d_gene: NA
abundance: few

CDR3nt: TGTGCCACCAGCACGGGACAGACTTACGAAGCTTTCTTT
CDR3aa: CATSTGQTYEAFF
v_gene: TRBV15
j_gene: TRBJ1-1
d_gene: TRBD1
abundance: many

CDR3nt: TGTGCCAGCAGCTTTAATTCAAATAACGAGCAGTTCTTC
CDR3aa: CASSFNSNNEQFF
v_gene: TRBV5-5
j_gene: TRBJ2-1
d_gene: NA
abundance: NA

CDR3nt: TGCAGTGCCCACGGAACTAGCGGTGTATATTCCTACAATGAGCAGTTCTTC
CDR3aa: CSAHGTSGVYSYNEQFF
v_gene: TRBV20-1
j_gene: TRBJ2-1
d_gene: TRBD2
abundance: few

CDR3nt: TGTGCCAGCGGGAGGGACACCTACAATGAGCAGTTCTTC
CDR3aa: CASGRDTYNEQFF
v_gene: TRBV6-5
j_gene: TRBJ2-1
d_gene: NA
abundance: many

CDR3nt: TGTGCCACCAGCAGAGATCGGAGCGGGAGTCTCACCGGGGAGCTGTTTTTT
CDR3aa: CATSRDRSGSLTGELFF
v_gene: TRBV15
j_gene: TRBJ2-2
d_gene: TRBD2
abundance: NA

CDR3nt: TGCGCCAGCGGCCAAGGGGACAGGGGGCTAGTGGAGACTGAAGCTTTCTTT
CDR3aa: CASGQGDRGLVETEAFF
v_gene: TRBV4-3
j_gene: TRBJ1-1
d_gene: TRBD1
abundance: NA

CDR3nt: TGTGCCAGCACCGACGGACAGGGTACCTACGAGCAGTACTTC
CDR3aa: CASTDGQGTYEQYF
v_gene: TRBV7-2
j_gene: TRBJ2-7
d_gene: TRBD1
abundance: NA

CDR3nt: TGTGCCAGCAGCTGGGACAGCCCAGATACGCAGTATTTT
CDR3aa: CASSWDSPDTQYF
v_gene: TRBV7-9
j_gene: TRBJ2-3
d_gene: TRBD1
abundance: many

CDR3nt: TGTGCCATCAGTGAGTCCAGCGCAGGGCAAGAGACCCAGTACTTC
CDR3aa: CAISESSAGQETQYF
v_gene: TRBV10-3
j_gene: TRBJ2-5
d_gene: NA
abundance: many

CDR3nt: TGTGCCAGCAGCTTTGGTCCCGCCGAGGGAGAGCAGTTCTTC
CDR3aa: CASSFGPAEGEQFF
v_gene: TRBV11-2
j_gene: TRBJ2-1
d_gene: NA
abundance: many

CDR3nt: TGTGCCAGCAGTTTTAAGGGGGCCCTGAACACTGAAGCTTTCTTT
CDR3aa: CASSFKGALNTEAFF
v_gene: TRBV12-3/TRBV12-4
j_gene: TRBJ1-1
d_gene: TRBD1
abundance: NA

CDR3nt: TGTGCCTGGTTCGACGGGAATGAGCAGTTCTTC
CDR3aa: CAWFDGNEQFF
v_gene: TRBV30
j_gene: TRBJ2-1
d_gene: NA
abundance: few

CDR3nt: TGTGCCAGCAGCTTAGATACGGCTAACTATGGCTACACCTTC
CDR3aa: CASSLDTANYGYTF
v_gene: TRBV7-9
j_gene: TRBJ1-2
d_gene: NA
abundance: many

CDR3nt: TGTGCCAGCAGGCCTCGAGTGCCAGTCTACTCTGGGGCCAACGTCCTGACTTTC
CDR3aa: CASRPRVPVYSGANVLTF
v_gene: TRBV12-3/TRBV12-4
j_gene: TRBJ2-6
d_gene: NA
abundance: few

CDR3nt: TGTGCCAGCAGCGCTACAGGGGGCCGAAGCACAGATACGCAGTATTTT
CDR3aa: CASSATGGRSTDTQYF
v_gene: TRBV7-6
j_gene: TRBJ2-3
d_gene: TRBD1
abundance: many

CDR3nt: TGTGCCAGCAACGTAGCGGCTAGCGGGGACCAAGAGACCCAGTACTTC
CDR3aa: CASNVAASGDQETQYF
v_gene: TRBV9
j_gene: TRBJ2-5
d_gene: TRBD2
abundance: few

CDR3nt: TGTGCCAGCAATGACAACAGGGTCGATGAGCAGTTCTTC
CDR3aa: CASNDNRVDEQFF
v_gene: TRBV2
j_gene: TRBJ2-1
d_gene: NA
abundance: NA

CDR3nt: TGCAGTGCCACCGGGACTAGCGAGAGGGAGTTAAATACGCAGTATTTT
CDR3aa: CSATGTSERELNTQYF
v_gene: TRBV20-1
j_gene: TRBJ2-3
d_gene: TRBD2
abundance: many

CDR3nt: TGTGCCTGGAGTGGCCTAGCGGGTCCTACCTCCAATGAGCAGTTCTTC
CDR3aa: CAWSGLAGPTSNEQFF
v_gene: TRBV30
j_gene: TRBJ2-1
d_gene: TRBD2
abundance: NA

CDR3nt: TGTGCCAGTAGTCCAGCGCTGGGAGGGCCAGATGAAAAACTGTTTTTT
CDR3aa: CASSPALGGPDEKLFF
v_gene: TRBV19
j_gene: TRBJ1-4
d_gene: NA
abundance: few

CDR3nt: TGTGCCAGCAGTTTTGACGGGGGCCAAGAGACCCAGTACTTC
CDR3aa: CASSFDGGQETQYF
v_gene: TRBV28
j_gene: TRBJ2-5
d_gene: NA
abundance: NA

CDR3nt: TGCGCCAGCAGCCAAGGAAGGGGTAGCAATCAGCCCCAGCATTTT
CDR3aa: CASSQGRGSNQPQHF
v_gene: TRBV4-1
j_gene: TRBJ1-5
d_gene: NA
abundance: many

CDR3nt: TGTGCCAGCAGCCAAGAATGGGCTAGCGGGATATACGAGCAGTACTTC
CDR3aa: CASSQEWASGIYEQYF
v_gene: TRBV4-2
j_gene: TRBJ2-7
d_gene: TRBD2
abundance: NA

CDR3nt: TGTGCCAGCAGCACTAGACAGGGGGGCACTGAAGCTTTCTTT
CDR3aa: CASSTRQGGTEAFF
v_gene: TRBV7-8
j_gene: TRBJ1-1
d_gene: TRBD1
abundance: NA

CDR3nt: TGTGCCAGCAGCTCCCGGGCCTTAGCATCAACCGGGGAGCTGTTTTTT
CDR3aa: CASSSRALASTGELFF
v_gene: TRBV7-9
j_gene: TRBJ2-2
d_gene: NA
abundance: many

CDR3nt: TGTGCCAGCAGCTTCGGAGGGGGCGGAGACACCGGGGAGCTGTTTTTT
CDR3aa: CASSFGGGGDTGELFF
v_gene: TRBV7-9
j_gene: TRBJ2-2
d_gene: NA
abundance: NA

CDR3nt: TGTGCCAGCAGCTTGATCGGGCGGGGAAATCCCGACGAGCAGTACTTC
CDR3aa: CASSLIGRGNPDEQYF
v_gene: TRBV7-9
j_gene: TRBJ2-7
d_gene: NA
abundance: few

CDR3nt: TGTGCCAGCAGCTTAACTTGGACTAGGAGGTCGGAGACCCAGTACTTC
CDR3aa: CASSLTWTRRSETQYF
v_gene: TRBV7-2
j_gene: TRBJ2-5
d_gene: TRBD2
abundance: many

CDR3nt: TGTGCCAGCAGCCCATCCCGGGACTTTTCCTACGAGCAGTACTTC
CDR3aa: CASSPSRDFSYEQYF
v_gene: TRBV2
j_gene: TRBJ2-7
d_gene: NA
abundance: NA

CDR3nt: TGTGCCAGCAGTTTGACGCTCAAATCCTACAATGAGCAGTTCTTC
CDR3aa: CASSLTLKSYNEQFF
v_gene: TRBV27
j_gene: TRBJ2-1
d_gene: NA
abundance: NA

CDR3nt: TGTGCCAGTAGTGCCTACAGGGGCCCGAACACTGAAGCTTTCTTT
CDR3aa: CASSAYRGPNTEAFF
v_gene: TRBV19
j_gene: TRBJ1-1
d_gene: TRBD1
abundance: NA

CDR3nt: TGTGCCATCAGGGAACCAGACAGGGGGTTCGAGCAGTACTTC
CDR3aa: CAIREPDRGFEQYF
v_gene: TRBV10-3
j_gene: TRBJ2-7
d_gene: TRBD1
abundance: few

CDR3nt: TGTGCCAGCAGTTCACGCCTCACAGATACGCAGTATTTT
CDR3aa: CASSSRLTDTQYF
v_gene: TRBV28
j_gene: TRBJ2-3
d_gene: NA
abundance: many

CDR3nt: TGTGCCAGTAGTCTCTCTTTTGTAGAAAGTTACGAGCAGTACTTC
CDR3aa: CASSLSFVESYEQYF
v_gene: TRBV19
j_gene: TRBJ2-7
d_gene: NA
abundance: few

CDR3nt: TGTGCCAGCAGTTTTGCTACTAGCGGGGTCCAGCGGGGTGAGACCCAGTACTTC
CDR3aa: CASSFATSGVQRGETQYF
v_gene: TRBV12-3/TRBV12-4
j_gene: TRBJ2-5
d_gene: TRBD2
abundance: many

CDR3nt: TGCAGTGCTTTCAGGCCCGCTAACTGTGGCTACACCTTC
CDR3aa: CSAFRPANCGYTF
v_gene: TRBV20-1
j_gene: TRBJ1-2
d_gene: NA
abundance: NA

CDR3nt: TGTGCCAGCAGCTCTCCGGGACAGGCGTACGAGCAGTACTTC
CDR3aa: CASSSPGQAYEQYF
v_gene: TRBV7-9
j_gene: TRBJ2-7
d_gene: TRBD1
abundance: NA

CDR3nt: TGTGCCAGCAGCTCAACTATCGGGGCCTCCTTGTATTCACCCCTCCACTTT
CDR3aa: CASSSTIGASLYSPLHF
v_gene: TRBV7-2
j_gene: TRBJ1-6
d_gene: NA
abundance: many